Below, one TCR beta chain is given with its context. The antigen is undetermined. This CDR3 has 17 residues. V dropped 0 bases and J dropped 1 base, with 16 bases sitting between them. The germline V gene has CDR1 SGDLS and CDR2 YYNGEE. The RNA input was roughly 0.45 to 1 ug, and it was reverse transcribed with random hexamers. With immunoSEQ multiplex PCR, TCR beta CDR3 was amplified across 54 Vbeta and 13 Jbeta. TCRdb reprocessed the immunoSEQ multiplex PCR reads via MiXCR and lists one record per CDR3 protein. The profile shows some 150,000 distinct CDR3 sequences, roughly 94% of them singletons. The sequenced target, TCR beta, came from blood CD8+ and CD4+ T cells. Negative isolation yielded the CD8+ and CD4+ T cells, while FACS enriched the TEMRA cells. The sample is drawn from a study of CD8 T cells in Susac syndrome. Study-level findings and limits: As the study acknowledged, the number of individuals who were part of its TCR sequencing and HLA analysis was relatively small.

The chain links TRBV9 to TRBJ1-1, with a tentative D call TRBD1 (6 bases). Sequenced sample: CD8+ T cells from PBMCs. The sequence derives from a human donor with multiple sclerosis. In DNA, the CDR3 is TGTGCCAGCAGCGTAGCCTCGGCACCCAGGGGGAACACTGAAGCTTTCTTT. It is translated as CASSVASAPRGNTEAFF.